A single sample is the source of the 25 T cell receptor beta chains below, sequenced in a study of shared clonotypes between healthy human individuals. Repertoires were generated with immunoSEQ multiplex PCR, while TCRdb's copy carries only in-frame clones and drops some. The sample shows around 100,000 clones, about 68% of them seen only once. Sample: memory CD8+ T cells sorted from blood. The subset was: CD45RO+ cells pooled with CCR7-negative TemRA cells. These receptors originate from a man aged 25-40 years in good health.

This clone was seen a few times. The chain's CDR3 is CASSHGAGEDTQYF. The CDR3 DNA sequence: TGCGCCAGCAGCCACGGTGCGGGAGAAGATACGCAGTATTTT. This chain connects TRBV4-1 to TRBJ2-3; 7 nucleotides align to TRBD2. The junction had 5 bases not matched to a gene; V was cut back by 3 bases and J by 5 bases. The CDR3 has 14 residues. CDR1 is MGHRA, CDR2 YSYEKL, per germline.

J is TRBJ2-1 and V is TRBV7-9; the match to TRBD1 covers 8 bases. Germline V gene sequence: CDR1 SEHNR, CDR2 FQNEAQ (reference sequence). V trimming: 4 bases; J trimming: 5 bases; junction bases outside the gene matches: 7. The CDR3 has 15 amino acids. The CDR3 region is CASSSRGQGHNEQFF. CDR3 nucleotide sequence: TGTGCCAGCAGCTCCAGAGGACAGGGCCACAATGAGCAGTTCTTC.

This chain uses TRBV20-1 with TRBJ2-1; no clear D. There are 11 residues in the CDR3. The germline V gene encodes CDR1 DFQATT and CDR2 SNEGSKA (reference sequence). Between the trimmed V and J ends, which lost 6 bases and 12 bases, there was a span of 15 bases. CDR3 sequence reads: CSARSMEAQFF. CDR3 bases: TGCAGTGCGAGGTCGATGGAAGCGCAGTTCTTC.

Worth noting for this clone: Other nucleotide sequences from this sample produce the same CDR3. This sequence joins TRBV5-1 and TRBJ2-7; possible D gene TRBD1, 5 bases. This CDR3 contains 14 residues. The V gene's germline CDR1 is SGHRS and CDR2 YFSETQ. Trimming cost V 4 bases and J 0 bases, with 11 bases left between them. The CDR3 loop reads CASSPTTDSYEQYF. The CDR3 DNA reads TGCGCCAGCAGCCCAACGACAGACTCCTACGAGCAGTACTTC.

The chain has TRBV25-1 and TRBJ2-5; perhaps TRBD1 as D (5 bases). The CDR3 extends over 14 amino acids. CDR1 is MGHDK, CDR2 SYGVNS, per germline. V was shortened by 2 bases and J by 0 bases, with 7 bases between the two germline ends. The CDR3 loop reads CASSEPGYQETQYF. In DNA, the CDR3 is TGTGCCAGCAGTGAACCAGGGTACCAAGAGACCCAGTACTTC.

This chain links TRBV15 with TRBJ2-7; TRBD1 matches 7 bases. There are 13 residues in the CDR3. V was pared by 10 bases and J by 0 bases, with 6 bases of the junction left unmatched. Germline V gene sequence: CDR1 LNHNV, CDR2 YYDKDF (reference sequence). The CDR3 DNA sequence: TGTGCCATCCGGGACAGATACTCCTACGAGCAGTACTTC. Its translation is CAIRDRYSYEQYF.

This chain joins TRBV19 and TRBJ2-1; 11 positions match TRBD2. After removal of 5 bases from V and 5 bases from J, the junction contained 2 bases not matched to a gene. The CDR3 is 14 residues long. From germline, CDR1 is LNHDA and CDR2 SQIVND (reference sequence). The CDR3 sequence: CASSPGLADNEQFF. Written as DNA, the CDR3 is TGTGCCAGTAGTCCGGGACTAGCGGACAATGAGCAGTTCTTC.

This chain joins TRBV7-9 and TRBJ2-3; perhaps TRBD2 as D (7 bases). V was cut by 5 bases and J by 2 bases, with 20 bases left in between. Germline lookup yields CDR1 SEHNR and CDR2 FQNEAQ (reference sequence). The CDR3 contains 17 residues. The CDR3 loop is CASSPWGREWDTDTQYF. The CDR3 nucleotides are TGTGCCAGCAGCCCTTGGGGGCGGGAGTGGGACACAGATACGCAGTATTTT.

In the case of this clone: One base separates it from a far larger clone, so it is likely a read error. Other nucleotide sequences in the sample specify the same CDR3. This chain links TRBV2 with TRBJ1-1, with a possible D match to TRBD1 (6 bases). Per germline, CDR1 SNHLY and CDR2 FYNNEI. This CDR3 region has 14 residues. The CDR3 region has the DNA TGTGCTAGCAGATCTACAGGGAAGAACACTGAAGCTTTCTTT. Protein product: CASRSTGKNTEAFF.

V is TRBV7-9 and J is TRBJ2-5; 10 nucleotides align to TRBD1. The V and J ends lost 5 bases and 0 bases, in that order; junction bases with no gene match: 12. CDR3 size: 18 residues. CDR1 and CDR2 (germline): SEHNR, FQNEAQ (reference sequence). This chain's CDR3 is CASSPKLGDRGYQETQYF. The CDR3 DNA reads TGTGCCAGCAGCCCAAAATTAGGGGACAGGGGCTACCAAGAGACCCAGTACTTC. Together with reference TRBV7-9 and TRBJ2-5, the CDR3 gives the full variable domain: DTGVSQNPRHKITKRGQNVTFRCDPISEHNRLYWYRQTLGQGPEFLTYFQNEAQLEKSRLLSDRFSAERPKGSFSTLEIQRTEQGDSAMYLCASSPKLGDRGYQETQYFGPGTRLLVL.

This chain connects TRBV7-9 to TRBJ2-1, with 8 bases that match TRBD2. The germline gives CDR1 SEHNR, CDR2 FQNEAQ (reference sequence). Germline trimming cut 5 bases from V and 10 bases from J; bases unmatched to any gene: 4. The CDR3 is 12 residues long. The CDR3 sequence is CASSLLAEEQFF. The CDR3 DNA follows: TGTGCCAGCAGCCTACTAGCGGAAGAGCAGTTCTTC.

This clone has a single count. Compared with germline, one end of the junction differs, possibly owing to a read error. This chain uses TRBV7-6 with TRBJ2-7; 7 nucleotides agree with TRBD2. The length of the CDR3 is 14 residues. From germline, CDR1 is SGHVS and CDR2 FNYEAQ. DNA for the CDR3: TGTGCCAGCAGCCTAGCGGAGAGCTCCTACGAGCAGTACTTC. It translates to CASSLAESSYEQYF.

This chain joins TRBV9 and TRBJ2-7; TRBD2 aligns across 7 bases. Per germline, CDR1 SGDLS and CDR2 YYNGEE. The CDR3 is 17 amino acids. With V trimmed by 0 bases and J by 3 bases, 12 bases remained unmatched. CDR3 region: CASSVDWSGTTNYEQYF. Here the CDR3 DNA reads TGTGCCAGCAGCGTAGATTGGTCCGGGACTACCAACTACGAGCAGTACTTC.

The gene calls are TRBV6-5 and TRBJ2-7, with unresolved D. The V gene lost 2 bases and the J gene lost 2 bases, with 4 bases spanning the gap. The CDR3 consists of 12 residues. Germline lookup yields CDR1 MNHEY and CDR2 SVGAGI. CDR3 in amino acids: CASSYGPYEQYF. The CDR3 nucleotides are TGTGCCAGCAGTTACGGTCCCTACGAGCAGTACTTC.

J is TRBJ2-3 and V is TRBV9; 10 bases line up with TRBD1. Trimming removed 4 bases from V and 4 bases from J; junction bases left unmatched: 9. The CDR3 totals 16 residues. Germline V gene lookup returns CDR1 SGDLS and CDR2 YYNGEE. DNA of the CDR3: TGTGCCAGCAGCCGAAGGTTGGGACAGGGGTCAGATACGCAGTATTTT. Translation gives CASSRRLGQGSDTQYF.

V gene TRBV7-9 combines with J gene TRBJ2-7, with D possibly being TRBD2 (5 bases). Trimming cost V 5 bases and J 5 bases, with 13 bases left between them. CDR1 SEHNR and CDR2 FQNEAQ come from the germline V gene (reference sequence). The CDR3 length is 13 residues. Written as DNA, the CDR3 is TGTGCCAGCAGCCCCCTCCCCGGGGACGAGCAGTACTTC. This gives the protein CASSPLPGDEQYF.

The rearrangement uses TRBV11-2 and TRBJ2-3, with 8 positions matching TRBD2. Trimming removed 5 bases from V and 5 bases from J; junction bases left unmatched: 9. This CDR3 has 15 amino acids. Germline CDR1 is SGHAT and CDR2 is FQNNGV. CDR3: CASSGGLDQGDTQYF. CDR3 bases: TGTGCCAGCAGCGGGGGACTAGACCAGGGAGATACGCAGTATTTT. Variable domain in full (rest from reference TRBV11-2 and TRBJ2-3): EAGVAQSPRYKIIEKRQSVAFWCNPISGHATLYWYQQILGQGPKLLIQFQNNGVVDDSQLPKDRFSAERLKGVDSTLKIQPAKLEDSAVYLCASSGGLDQGDTQYFGPGTRLTVL.

This CDR3 is CASSMPRTSGRASTDTQYF. DNA for the CDR3: TGTGCCAGCAGTATGCCCCGGACTAGCGGGAGGGCTAGCACAGATACGCAGTATTTT. V is TRBV27 and J is TRBJ2-3, with TRBD2 identical over 15 bases. Germline CDR1 reads MNHEY; CDR2 reads SMNVEV (reference sequence). V shed 5 bases and J 0 bases; nucleotides not matched to a gene: 9. CDR3 length equals 19 residues.

This clone occurred a few times. The J gene is TRBJ1-5, the V gene TRBV28; 7 bases are a match to TRBD1. CDR3 length: 17 amino acids. Germline CDR1 and CDR2: MDHEN and SYDVKM. Trimming took 1 base from V and 2 from J; bases not matched to a gene: 8. The CDR3 loop reads CASSLYMWQGGNQPQHF. Written as DNA, the CDR3 is TGTGCCAGCAGTTTATACATGTGGCAGGGGGGCAATCAGCCCCAGCATTTT.

A word on this clone: The junction departs from germline at one end; a sequencing error may be responsible. This chain links TRBV7-7 with TRBJ2-3; 9 bases are shared with TRBD1. Germline CDR1 is SSHAT and CDR2 is FNYEAQ (reference sequence). This CDR3 contains 15 residues. The CDR3 protein is CASSPTGGTTDTQYF. The CDR3 DNA reads TGTGCTAGCAGCCCGACAGGGGGGACGACAGATACGCAGTATTTT.

The CDR3 here is CASSSSRANTEAFF. CDR3 nucleotide sequence: TGTGCCAGCAGCTCCTCTCGAGCGAACACTGAAGCTTTCTTT. The rearrangement uses TRBV7-9 and TRBJ1-1; unclear D gene. CDR1 and CDR2 from the germline V gene are SEHNR and FQNEAQ (reference sequence). This CDR3 has 14 amino acids. Trimming took off 4 bases at V and 1 base at J, with 10 bases between the two ends.

This clone has just one count. The CDR3 region has the DNA TGTGCCAGCAGCCAGGGATTTGGAAACACCATATATTTT. This codes for CASSQGFGNTIYF. This chain uses TRBV9 with TRBJ1-3; maybe TRBD1 (5 bases). This CDR3 comprises 13 residues. The germline CDR1 and CDR2 sequences are SGDLS and YYNGEE. The V and J ends lost 4 bases and 3 bases respectively, with 8 bases between them.

This clone was observed a handful of times. Here the CDR3 DNA reads TGTGCCAGCAGTTACTACAGGGGGCCTAGGGAGCAGTACTTC. Residues: CASSYYRGPREQYF. The chain combines TRBV27 with TRBJ2-7; TRBD1 agrees at 9 bases. V lost 4 bases and J lost 7; bases outside the gene matches: 8. The germline gives CDR1 MNHEY, CDR2 SMNVEV (reference sequence). This CDR3 spans 14 amino acids.

This sequence joins TRBV18 and TRBJ2-1, with D unclear. V was cut by 6 bases and J by 1 base, with 13 bases left in between. Germline V gene sequence: CDR1 KGHSH, CDR2 LQKENI. This CDR3 has 15 residues. The CDR3 coding sequence is TGTGCCAGCTCCCCAAGAGACCAATCCTACAATGAGCAGTTCTTC. This translates into CASSPRDQSYNEQFF.

As DNA, the CDR3 is TGTGCCAGCAGCTTAGACAGACAGGGGGCATATGGCTACACCTTC. As protein: CASSLDRQGAYGYTF. The rearrangement uses TRBV7-8 and TRBJ1-2; 10 bases align to TRBD1. V lost 1 base, J lost 5 bases, and 4 bases stayed unmatched. Germline-derived CDR1 and CDR2 are SGHVS and FQNEAQ. The CDR3 has 15 amino acids.